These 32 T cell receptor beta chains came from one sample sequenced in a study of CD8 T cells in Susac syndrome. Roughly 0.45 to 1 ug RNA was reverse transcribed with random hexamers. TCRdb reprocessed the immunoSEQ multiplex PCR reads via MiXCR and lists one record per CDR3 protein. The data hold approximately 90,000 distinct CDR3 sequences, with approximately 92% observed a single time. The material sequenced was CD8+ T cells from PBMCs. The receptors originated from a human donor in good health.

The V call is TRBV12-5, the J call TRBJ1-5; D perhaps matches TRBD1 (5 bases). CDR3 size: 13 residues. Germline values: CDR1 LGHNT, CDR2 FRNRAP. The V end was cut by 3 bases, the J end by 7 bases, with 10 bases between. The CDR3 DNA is TGTGCTAGTGGTTTTGGCGGGGGGCAGCCCCAGCATTTT. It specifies CASGFGGGQPQHF.

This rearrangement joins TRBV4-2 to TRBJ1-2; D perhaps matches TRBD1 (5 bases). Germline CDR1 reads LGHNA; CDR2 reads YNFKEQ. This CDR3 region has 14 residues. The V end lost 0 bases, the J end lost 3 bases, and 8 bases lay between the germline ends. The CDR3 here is CASSQENRHYGYTF. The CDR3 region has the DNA TGTGCCAGCAGCCAAGAAAACAGGCACTATGGCTACACCTTC.

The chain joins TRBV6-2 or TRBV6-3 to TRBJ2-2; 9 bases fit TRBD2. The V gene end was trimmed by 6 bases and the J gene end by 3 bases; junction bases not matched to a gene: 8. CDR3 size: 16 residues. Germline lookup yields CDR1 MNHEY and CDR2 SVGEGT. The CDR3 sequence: CASRTPKRGDTGELFF. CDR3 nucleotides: TGTGCCAGCAGAACCCCTAAGCGGGGGGACACCGGGGAGCTGTTTTTT.

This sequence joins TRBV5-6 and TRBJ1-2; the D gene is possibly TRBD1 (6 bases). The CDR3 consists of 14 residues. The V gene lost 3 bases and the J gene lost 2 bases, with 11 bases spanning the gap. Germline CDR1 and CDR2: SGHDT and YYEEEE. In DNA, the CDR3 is TGTGCCAGCAGCTGGTGGCAGGGGAACTATGGCTACACCTTC. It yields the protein CASSWWQGNYGYTF.

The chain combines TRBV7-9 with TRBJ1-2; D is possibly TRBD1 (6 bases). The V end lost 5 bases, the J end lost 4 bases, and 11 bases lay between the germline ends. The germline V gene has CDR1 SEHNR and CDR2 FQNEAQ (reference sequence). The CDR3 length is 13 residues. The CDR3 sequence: CASSPTGIYGYTF. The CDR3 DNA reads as TGTGCCAGCAGCCCGACAGGAATCTATGGCTACACCTTC.

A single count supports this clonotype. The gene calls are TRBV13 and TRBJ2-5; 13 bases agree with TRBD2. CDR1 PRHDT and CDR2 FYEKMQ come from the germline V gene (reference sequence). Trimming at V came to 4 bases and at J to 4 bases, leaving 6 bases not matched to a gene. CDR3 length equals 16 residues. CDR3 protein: CASSSGLAGVRETQYF. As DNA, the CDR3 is TGTGCCAGCAGCTCCGGACTAGCGGGGGTTAGAGAGACCCAGTACTTC.

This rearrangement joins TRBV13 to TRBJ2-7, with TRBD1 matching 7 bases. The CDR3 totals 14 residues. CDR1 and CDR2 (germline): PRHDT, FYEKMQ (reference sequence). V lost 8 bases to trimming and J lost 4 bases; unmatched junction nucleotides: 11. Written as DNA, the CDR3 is TGTGCCAGCCGAGAGTGGATACAGGGGTACGAGCAGTACTTC. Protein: CASREWIQGYEQYF.

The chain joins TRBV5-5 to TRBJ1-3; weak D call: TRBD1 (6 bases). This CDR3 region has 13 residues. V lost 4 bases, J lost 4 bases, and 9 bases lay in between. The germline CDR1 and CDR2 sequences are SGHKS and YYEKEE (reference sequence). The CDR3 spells CASSPGVGNTIYF. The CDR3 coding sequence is TGTGCCAGCAGCCCAGGGGTCGGAAACACCATATATTTT.

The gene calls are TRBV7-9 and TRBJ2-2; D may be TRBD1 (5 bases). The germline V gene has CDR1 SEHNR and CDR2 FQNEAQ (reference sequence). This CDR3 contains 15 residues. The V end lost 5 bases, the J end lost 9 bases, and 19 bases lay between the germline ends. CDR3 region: CASSRPTVEVWELFF. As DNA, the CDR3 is TGTGCCAGCAGCCGACCGACAGTGGAAGTTTGGGAGCTGTTTTTT.

The CDR3: CAWSVGGDQPQHF. The CDR3, as DNA: TGTGCCTGGAGTGTAGGGGGGGACCAGCCCCAGCATTTT. V gene TRBV30 combines with J gene TRBJ1-5; D may be TRBD1 (6 bases). Germline lookup yields CDR1 GTSNPN and CDR2 SVGIG (reference sequence). V lost 0 bases, J lost 7 bases, and 10 bases lay in between. The CDR3 loop spans 13 amino acids.

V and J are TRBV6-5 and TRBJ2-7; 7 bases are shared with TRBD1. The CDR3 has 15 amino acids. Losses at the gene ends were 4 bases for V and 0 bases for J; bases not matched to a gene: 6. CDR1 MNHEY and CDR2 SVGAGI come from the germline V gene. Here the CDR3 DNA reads TGTGCCAGCAGTTCTCGGACAGGTAACTCCTACGAGCAGTACTTC. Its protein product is CASSSRTGNSYEQYF.

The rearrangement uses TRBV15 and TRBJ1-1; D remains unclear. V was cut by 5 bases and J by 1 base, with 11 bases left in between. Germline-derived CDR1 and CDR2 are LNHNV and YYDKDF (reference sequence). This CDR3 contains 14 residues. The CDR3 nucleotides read TGTGCCACCAGCGTTGCCGGGTCGAACACTGAAGCTTTCTTT. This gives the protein CATSVAGSNTEAFF.

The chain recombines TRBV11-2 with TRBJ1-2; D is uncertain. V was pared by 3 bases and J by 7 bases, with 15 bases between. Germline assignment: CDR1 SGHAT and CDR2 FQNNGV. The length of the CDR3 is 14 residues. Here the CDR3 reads CASSFAGVGSGYTF. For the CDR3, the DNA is TGTGCCAGCAGCTTTGCGGGAGTGGGGAGTGGCTACACCTTC.

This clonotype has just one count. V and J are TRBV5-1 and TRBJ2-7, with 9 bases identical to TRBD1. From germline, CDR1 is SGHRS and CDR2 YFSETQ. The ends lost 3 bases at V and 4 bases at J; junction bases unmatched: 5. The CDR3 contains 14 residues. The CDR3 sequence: CASSWGQGNYEQYF. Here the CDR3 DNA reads TGCGCCAGCAGCTGGGGACAGGGAAATTACGAGCAGTACTTC.

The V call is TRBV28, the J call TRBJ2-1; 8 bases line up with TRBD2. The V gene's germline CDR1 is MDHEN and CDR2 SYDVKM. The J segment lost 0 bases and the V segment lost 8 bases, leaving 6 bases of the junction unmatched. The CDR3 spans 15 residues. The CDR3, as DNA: TGTGCCAGCCGTAGCGGGGTCCTCTCCTACAATGAGCAGTTCTTC. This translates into CASRSGVLSYNEQFF.

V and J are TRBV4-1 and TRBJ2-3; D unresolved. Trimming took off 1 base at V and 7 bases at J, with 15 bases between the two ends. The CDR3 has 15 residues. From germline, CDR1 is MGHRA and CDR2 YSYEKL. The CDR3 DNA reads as TGCGCCAGCAGCCAAGGTAGAGGATCCTTGAATACGCAGTATTTT. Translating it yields CASSQGRGSLNTQYF.

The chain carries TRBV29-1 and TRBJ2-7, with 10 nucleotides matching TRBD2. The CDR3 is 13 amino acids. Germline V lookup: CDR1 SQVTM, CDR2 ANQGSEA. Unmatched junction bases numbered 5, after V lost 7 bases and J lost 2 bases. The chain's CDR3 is CSARGLAAYEQYF. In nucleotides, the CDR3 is TGCAGCGCCCGTGGACTAGCGGCCTACGAGCAGTACTTC.

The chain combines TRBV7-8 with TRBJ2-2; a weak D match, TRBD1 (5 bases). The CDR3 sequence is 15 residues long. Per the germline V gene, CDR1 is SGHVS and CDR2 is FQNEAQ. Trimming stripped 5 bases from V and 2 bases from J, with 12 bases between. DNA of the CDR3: TGTGCCAGCAGCGGAAGGGGATCAAACACCGGGGAGCTGTTTTTT. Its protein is CASSGRGSNTGELFF.

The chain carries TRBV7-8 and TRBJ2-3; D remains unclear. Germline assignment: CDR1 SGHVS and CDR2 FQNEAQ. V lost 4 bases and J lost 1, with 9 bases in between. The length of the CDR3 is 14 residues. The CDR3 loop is CASSSMAGTDTQYF. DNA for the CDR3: TGTGCCAGCAGCTCAATGGCGGGCACAGATACGCAGTATTTT.

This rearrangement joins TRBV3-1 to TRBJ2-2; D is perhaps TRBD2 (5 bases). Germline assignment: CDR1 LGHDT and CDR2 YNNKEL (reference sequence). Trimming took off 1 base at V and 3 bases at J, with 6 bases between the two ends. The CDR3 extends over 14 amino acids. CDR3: CASSQVEDTGELFF. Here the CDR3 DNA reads TGTGCCAGCAGCCAAGTGGAGGACACCGGGGAGCTGTTTTTT.

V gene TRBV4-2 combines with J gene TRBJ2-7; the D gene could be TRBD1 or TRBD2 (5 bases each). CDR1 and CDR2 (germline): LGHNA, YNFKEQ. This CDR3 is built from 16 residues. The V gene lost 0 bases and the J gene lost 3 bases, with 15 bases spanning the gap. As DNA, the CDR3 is TGTGCCAGCAGCCAAGATGAGCGAGGGGCGAGCTACGAGCAGTACTTC. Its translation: CASSQDERGASYEQYF.

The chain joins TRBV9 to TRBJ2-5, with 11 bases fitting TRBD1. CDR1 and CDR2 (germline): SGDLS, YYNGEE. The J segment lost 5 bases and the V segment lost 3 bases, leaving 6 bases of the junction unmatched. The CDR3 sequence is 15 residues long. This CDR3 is CASSARDRGLETQYF. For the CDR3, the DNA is TGTGCCAGCAGCGCCCGGGACAGGGGGTTGGAGACCCAGTACTTC.

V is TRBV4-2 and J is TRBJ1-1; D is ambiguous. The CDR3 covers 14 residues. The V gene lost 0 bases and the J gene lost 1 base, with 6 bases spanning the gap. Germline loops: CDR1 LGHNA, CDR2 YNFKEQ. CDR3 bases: TGTGCCAGCAGCCAAGACCTCGGGAACACTGAAGCTTTCTTT. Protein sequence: CASSQDLGNTEAFF.

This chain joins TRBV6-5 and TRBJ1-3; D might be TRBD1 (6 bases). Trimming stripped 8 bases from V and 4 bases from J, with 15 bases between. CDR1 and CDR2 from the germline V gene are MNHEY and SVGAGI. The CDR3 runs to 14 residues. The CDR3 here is CASRQDSLGNTIYF. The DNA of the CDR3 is TGTGCCAGCCGACAGGACTCTCTGGGAAACACCATATATTTT.

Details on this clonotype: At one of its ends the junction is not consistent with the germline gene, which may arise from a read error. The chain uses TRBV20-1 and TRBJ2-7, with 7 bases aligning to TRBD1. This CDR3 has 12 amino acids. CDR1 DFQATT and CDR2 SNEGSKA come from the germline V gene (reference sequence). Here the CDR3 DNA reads TGCAGTGCTGGAGACAGGGAAGTCGAGCAGTACTTC. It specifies CSAGDREVEQYF.

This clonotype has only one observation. As DNA, the CDR3 is TGTGCCAGTAGTATTGGCCCGGAGGCCTACGAGCAGTACTTC. Amino acid sequence: CASSIGPEAYEQYF. V is TRBV19 and J is TRBJ2-7; the D gene is possibly TRBD2 (5 bases). CDR3 length equals 14 residues. Trimming cost V 3 bases and J 2 bases, with 11 bases left between them. The germline CDR1 and CDR2 sequences are LNHDA and SQIVND (reference sequence). The variable domain in full, completed from reference TRBV19 and TRBJ2-7, reads DGGITQSPKYLFRKEGQNVTLSCEQNLNHDAMYWYRQDPGQGLRLIYYSQIVNDFQKGDIAEGYSVSREKKESFPLTVTSAQKNPTAFYLCASSIGPEAYEQYFGPGTRLTVT.

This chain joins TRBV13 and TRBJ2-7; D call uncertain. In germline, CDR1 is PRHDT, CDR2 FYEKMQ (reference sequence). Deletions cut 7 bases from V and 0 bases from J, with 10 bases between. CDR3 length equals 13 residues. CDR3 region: CASTPLTSYEQYF. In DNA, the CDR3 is TGTGCCAGCACCCCACTGACCTCCTACGAGCAGTACTTC.

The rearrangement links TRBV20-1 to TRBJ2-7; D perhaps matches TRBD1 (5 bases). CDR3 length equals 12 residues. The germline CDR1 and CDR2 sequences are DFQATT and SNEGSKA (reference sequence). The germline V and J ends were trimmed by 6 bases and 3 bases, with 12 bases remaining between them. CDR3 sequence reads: CSATDSSYEQYF. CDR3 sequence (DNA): TGCAGTGCCACCGACAGCAGCTACGAGCAGTACTTC.

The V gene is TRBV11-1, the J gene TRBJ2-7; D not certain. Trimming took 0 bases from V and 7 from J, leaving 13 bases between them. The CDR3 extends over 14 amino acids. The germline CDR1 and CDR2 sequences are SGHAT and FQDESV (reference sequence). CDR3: CASSLAFGVWEQYF. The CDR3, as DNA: TGTGCCAGCAGCTTAGCGTTTGGTGTCTGGGAGCAGTACTTC.

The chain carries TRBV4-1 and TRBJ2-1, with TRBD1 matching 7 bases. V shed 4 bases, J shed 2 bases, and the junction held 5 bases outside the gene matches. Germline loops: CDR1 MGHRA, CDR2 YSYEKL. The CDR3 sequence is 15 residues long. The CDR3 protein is CASSLDRAPYNEQFF. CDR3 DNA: TGCGCCAGCAGCCTCGACAGGGCGCCCTACAATGAGCAGTTCTTC.

CDR3 coding DNA: TGTGCCAGCAGTTACGGGCAGTCTAGGGAGCAGTACTTC. It is translated as CASSYGQSREQYF. V usage is TRBV6-5 and J usage is TRBJ2-7; D is ambiguous. Trimming took off 2 bases at V and 7 bases at J, with 12 bases between the two ends. Per germline, CDR1 MNHEY and CDR2 SVGAGI. The CDR3 is 13 residues long.

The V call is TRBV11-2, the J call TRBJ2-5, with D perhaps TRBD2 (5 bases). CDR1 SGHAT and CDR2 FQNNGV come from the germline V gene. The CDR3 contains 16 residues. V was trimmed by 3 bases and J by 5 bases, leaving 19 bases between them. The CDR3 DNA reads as TGTGCCAGCAGCTTGAACGCCGGGATCGTTCAGGAGACCCAGTACTTC. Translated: CASSLNAGIVQETQYF.